The clone carrying this T cell receptor beta chain is termed medium-sized. Using its own MiXCR run on the PCR reads, TCRdb lists one record per CDR3 protein. The sample contains 9,500 or so distinct CDR3 sequences, about 35% of which appear only once. The source of the sample is a study of regulatory and conventional T cells in breast cancer. The source material was conventional T cells from blood. The TCR sequence derives from a male donor in good health.

The CDR3 here is CASSPQGSQYF. In nucleotides, the CDR3 is TGTGCCAGCAGTCCCCAGGGGTCGCAGTATTTT. This chain links TRBV7-9 with TRBJ2-3; possibly TRBD1 for D (6 bases). Germline CDR1 is SEHNR and CDR2 is FQNEAQ (reference sequence). The CDR3 has 11 residues. Trimming took off 6 bases at V and 10 bases at J, with 11 bases between the two ends.